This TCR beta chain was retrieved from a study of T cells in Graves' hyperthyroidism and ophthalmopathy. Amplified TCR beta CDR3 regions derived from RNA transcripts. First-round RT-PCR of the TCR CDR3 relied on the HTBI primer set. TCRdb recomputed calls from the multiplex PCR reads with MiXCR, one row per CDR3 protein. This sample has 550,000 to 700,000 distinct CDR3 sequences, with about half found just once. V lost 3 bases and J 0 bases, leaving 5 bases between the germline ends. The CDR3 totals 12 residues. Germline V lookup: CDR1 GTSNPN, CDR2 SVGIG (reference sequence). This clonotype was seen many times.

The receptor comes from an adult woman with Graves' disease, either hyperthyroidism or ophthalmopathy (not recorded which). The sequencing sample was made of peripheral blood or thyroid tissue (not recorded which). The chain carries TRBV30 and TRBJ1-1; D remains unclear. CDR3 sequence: CAWRTLNTEAFF. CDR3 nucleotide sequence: TGTGCCTGGAGGACTCTGAACACTGAAGCTTTCTTT.